This entry concerns a single T cell receptor beta chain. These data originate in a study of blood T cell repertoires in COVID-19. Study summary: Some COVID-19 samples were acute and others convalescent; all came from the United States, Italy and Spain. PBMCs, B-cell-depleted T cells, or T cells were the source of the cDNA or gDNA that made up the material.

Methods used by the authors: Researchers report that nucleated cell counts were estimated from reference gene primer amplification. Sequencing was performed with immunoSEQ multiplex PCR; in TCRdb, only in-frame clones are kept and a portion is missing. That table furnishes V, J and clone size, whereas the DNA furnished D and trimming. The table records around 40,000 clones, 79% of them present only once. The CDR3 is 15 residues long. Trimming shortened V by 5 bases and J by 4 bases, and 14 bases separated the two germline ends. The germline V gene encodes CDR1 MNHEY and CDR2 SMNVEV (reference sequence).

This clonotype was obtained from a man aged 65 to 79 with acute or convalescent COVID-19. Sequencing was carried out using peripheral blood. The chain is built from TRBV27 and TRBJ1-4, with D maybe TRBD1 (6 bases). CDR3 region: CASSPRGGGNEKLFF. The CDR3 nucleotides are TGTGCCAGCAGTCCGAGGGGGGGCGGTAATGAAAAACTGTTTTTT.